This T cell receptor (beta chain) is drawn from a study of cytomegalovirus exposure and HLA in healthy donors. Findings and caveats of the study: By HLA locus, TCR association rates varied in a later analysis, with DRB1 showing the most and HLA-C the fewest. According to a later analysis, most TCR beta chains associated with CMV appeared HLA-restricted.

V was pared by 5 bases and J by 8 bases, with 9 bases of the junction left unmatched. This CDR3 has 14 amino acids. The germline V gene encodes CDR1 SGHTA and CDR2 FQGNSA. PCR involved 60 Vbeta and 13 Jbeta primers. Per the authors' pipeline: As a later analysis found, there were approximately 80 million unique TCR beta chains, of which roughly 11 million were shared. The table came from immunoSEQ multiplex PCR; TCRdb's copy has only in-frame clones and leaves some out. That table furnishes V, J and clone size, whereas the DNA furnished D and trimming. Among approximately 150,000 clones listed, nearly 80% were seen once. Details on this clone: Its target is not known.

Sequenced input: PBMCs. The J gene is TRBJ2-1, the V gene TRBV7-2; TRBD2 matches 7 bases. The TCR sequence derives from a male donor in good health and CMV-seronegative. In DNA form, the CDR3 reads TGTGCCAGCAGCGCCTACCCTAGCGGCTATGAGCAGTTCTTC. Its protein product is CASSAYPSGYEQFF.